A selection of T cell receptor beta chains follows, all from one sample in a study of OX40 agonist ivuxolimab in advanced cancers. TCRdb's table, derived via immunoSEQ multiplex PCR, lists solely in-frame clones and lacks some. The data show more than 55,000 clones, with 86% seen just once and roughly 1.1% held by the top ten. The sequenced sample was CD4+ or CD8+ T cells sorted from blood, obtained in a trial of the OX40 agonist ivuxolimab. The receptors stem from an adult with an advanced solid tumor such as melanoma, head and neck, liver or kidney cancer. The conserved cysteine and the conserved F or W are not part of the CDR3 here. The order of the fields is CDR3 length, D gene, V gene, CDR3 protein. The D gene is left open where the match is weak.

10 . TRBV28 ASRFTGQGYT
13 . TRBV5-8 ASSLSRDSGNTIY
11 TRBD1 TRBV2 ASRQGTGNTIY
11 . TRBV6-9 ASSYCIQETQY
15 TRBD2 TRBV19 ASTSMSSGIGRNEQF
12 TRBD2 TRBV19 ASSMAGGHNEQF
12 TRBD1 TRBV5-4 ASSSDRGQSVSF
11 . TRBV4-1 ASSQAKGETQY
10 . TRBV5-1 AISDDNYGYT
12 TRBD2 TRBV25-1 ASRGTSGSYEQF
11 TRBD2 TRBV6-5 ASSSGTSYEQY
11 . TRBV2 ASSDTIREKLF
10 . TRBV6-1 ASSPQQETQY
14 TRBD2 TRBV9 ASSATSGSVTGELF
14 . TRBV9 ASSVATHASSGELF
13 . TRBV18 ASSPRTGSNQPQH
14 . TRBV30 ACSLGGDSGANVLT
11 TRBD1 TRBV2 ASRVTGVGEQF
14 TRBD1 TRBV5-4 ASSLKPGGITGELF
13 TRBD2 TRBV5-1 ASSFPGGRTGELF
12 TRBD2 TRBV19 ASSIGTSAYEQY
16 . TRBV21-1 ASTYTTGTGGLSDEAF
13 . TRBV5-1 ASRDDSSGANVLT
13 . TRBV5-6 ASSSPTQGNTEAF
13 . TRBV27 ASSASSKSSYEQY
16 TRBD2 TRBV13 ASSLGPSGRLSYNEQF
11 . TRBV30 AWSLWASYEQY
12 TRBD2 TRBV11-3 ASRAGNPPNTQY
11 . TRBV6-1 ASREGVNYGYT
17 TRBD2 TRBV30 AWSAPGLAGASSYNEQF
13 . TRBV6-1 ASSAGPLTQETQY
13 TRBD2 TRBV11-1 ASSSSSGGTDTQY
12 . TRBV29-1 SVGGQSSTDTQY
13 TRBD2 TRBV12-5 ASGLGLAGVVEQF
11 TRBD2 TRBV19 ASSIGEGYEQY